A single sample gave rise to the 18 T cell receptor beta chains below, sequenced in a study of CD4 T cells in relation to SARS-CoV-2 and coronaviruses. The assay was immunoSEQ multiplex PCR, and TCRdb's table has in-frame clones only and misses some. The table has 35,000 to 45,000 clones, 70% to 90% seen once; the top ten hold more than 7%. The sequenced material came from memory CD4+ T cells from PBMCs. These receptors all stem from an adult with COVID-19.

Turning to this clone: One end of the junction varies from germline; a read error may be responsible. The chain is built from TRBV15 and TRBJ2-7; D possibly corresponds to TRBD2 (6 bases). Germline values: CDR1 LNHNV, CDR2 YYDKDF (reference sequence). This CDR3 contains 15 residues. The DNA of the CDR3 is TGTGCCACCGGCAGAGGGACTCAGAGTCCCTACGAGCAGTACTTC. Its protein product is CATGRGTQSPYEQYF.

This clone was seen only once. This chain connects TRBV3-1 (or the pseudogene TRBV3-2) to TRBJ1-6, with D unclear. V was clipped by 8 bases and J by 4 bases, with 15 bases between them. CDR1 LGHDT and CDR2 YNNKEL come from the germline V gene (reference sequence). The CDR3 totals 15 residues. The CDR3 spells CASCDGSFYNSPLHF. CDR3 in DNA: TGTGCCAGCTGTGACGGGTCTTTTTATAATTCACCCCTCCACTTT.

V gene TRBV4-2 combines with J gene TRBJ2-7, with a weak D call TRBD1 (5 bases). Germline-derived CDR1 and CDR2 are LGHNA and YNFKEQ. The CDR3 sequence is 12 residues long. The V and J ends lost 5 bases and 3 bases respectively, with 8 bases between them. The CDR3 DNA follows: TGTGCCAGCAGCTACAGGAGCTACGAGCAGTACTTC. Translation gives CASSYRSYEQYF.

The chain recombines TRBV18 with TRBJ2-7; D gene uncertain. The V gene's germline CDR1 is KGHSH and CDR2 LQKENI. V was pared by 0 bases and J by 2 bases, with 8 bases between. This CDR3 is built from 14 residues. CDR3 sequence: CASSPPGKPYEQYF. CDR3 coding DNA: TGTGCCAGCTCACCACCGGGTAAGCCCTACGAGCAGTACTTC.

The chain recombines TRBV19 with TRBJ2-5; the match to TRBD2 covers 8 bases. Germline trimming cut 1 base from V and 4 bases from J; bases unmatched to any gene: 8. The CDR3 sequence is 16 residues long. Germline-derived CDR1 and CDR2 are LNHDA and SQIVND (reference sequence). The CDR3 loop is CASSIASGGPVETQYF. The CDR3 bases are TGTGCCAGTAGTATAGCCAGCGGGGGACCCGTAGAGACCCAGTACTTC.

This clone was seen just once. Germline and junction disagree at one end, which may indicate a read error. The chain is built from TRBV7-7 and TRBJ2-2; 9 nucleotides agree with TRBD2. Germline-derived CDR1 and CDR2 are SSHAT and FNYEAQ (reference sequence). The CDR3 extends over 16 amino acids. The CDR3 coding sequence is TGTGCTAGCAGCTTAGAGAGCGGGGGGACTCCAGGGGAGCTGTTTTTT. The encoded protein is CASSLESGGTPGELFF.

The chain uses TRBV20-1 and TRBJ2-5; TRBD2 aligns across 7 bases. Germline V gene lookup returns CDR1 DFQATT and CDR2 SNEGSKA (reference sequence). This CDR3 region has 15 residues. J lost 2 bases, V lost 3 bases, and 9 bases had no gene match. The CDR3 nucleotides read TGCAGTGCTAGTCGGGAGGCATCTCGGCAAGAGACCCAGTACTTC. Its protein product is CSASREASRQETQYF.

The rearrangement links TRBV6-4 to TRBJ2-7, with D maybe TRBD2 (6 bases). V lost 4 bases to trimming and J lost 4 bases, with 17 bases between them. Germline CDR1 is MRHNA and CDR2 is SNTAGT. The CDR3 spans 15 residues. The CDR3 here is CASSVRGFLYYEQYF. In DNA form, the CDR3 reads TGTGCCAGCAGTGTGCGGGGATTTTTGTATTACGAGCAGTACTTC.

The CDR3 loop is CASSVEGIYGYTF. Here the CDR3 DNA reads TGTGCCAGCAGCGTAGAAGGGATCTATGGCTACACCTTC. The rearrangement uses TRBV9 and TRBJ1-2; D ambiguous. Germline loops: CDR1 SGDLS, CDR2 YYNGEE. This CDR3 has 13 amino acids. The V and J ends lost 0 bases and 4 bases respectively, with 7 bases between them.

The chain recombines TRBV27 with TRBJ2-2; no reliable D call. CDR3 length equals 14 residues. V lost 6 bases and J lost 1, with 9 bases in between. Germline CDR1 reads MNHEY; CDR2 reads SMNVEV (reference sequence). The CDR3 DNA is TGTGCCAGCAGACCCTATAAGAACACCGGGGAGCTGTTTTTT. Encoded protein: CASRPYKNTGELFF.

This clone occurred a few times. This chain uses TRBV28 with TRBJ2-7; the D gene could be TRBD1 or TRBD2 (6 bases each). Trimming pared 1 base from V and 3 bases from J, leaving 10 bases between. This CDR3 spans 14 amino acids. Germline V lookup: CDR1 MDHEN, CDR2 SYDVKM. CDR3 region: CASSLYREVYEQYF. As DNA, the CDR3 is TGTGCCAGCAGTTTATACAGGGAGGTCTACGAGCAGTACTTC.

The V and J genes are TRBV7-9 and TRBJ2-5, with a possible D match to TRBD2 (6 bases). This CDR3 has 16 amino acids. Germline CDR1 and CDR2: SEHNR and FQNEAQ (reference sequence). Trimming shortened V by 5 bases and J by 3 bases, and 19 bases separated the two germline ends. CDR3 residues: CASSPYPGGKEETQYF. The DNA of the CDR3 is TGTGCCAGCAGCCCCTACCCTGGAGGGAAGGAAGAGACCCAGTACTTC.

The chain joins TRBV10-2 to TRBJ1-1; possibly TRBD1 for D (6 bases). Germline CDR1 is WSHSY and CDR2 is SAAADI. V shed 7 bases and J shed 2 bases, with 14 bases lying between them. The CDR3 contains 14 residues. The CDR3 reads CASTVTGGNTEAFF. As DNA, the CDR3 is TGCGCCAGCACGGTGACAGGCGGAAACACTGAAGCTTTCTTT.

This clone has only one observation. The chain recombines TRBV5-1 with TRBJ1-1, with D uncertain. The germline CDR1 and CDR2 sequences are SGHRS and YFSETQ. V gave up 5 bases and J gave up 5 bases, with 16 bases separating them. CDR3 length: 14 amino acids. CDR3 sequence reads: CASRSIFGETEAFF. The CDR3 nucleotides read TGCGCCAGCAGATCTATATTCGGGGAAACTGAAGCTTTCTTT.

The chain combines TRBV24-1 with TRBJ2-7; 8 bases line up with TRBD2. J gave up 4 bases and V 12 bases, and 10 bases lay outside the gene matches. Germline CDR1 and CDR2: KGHDR and SFDVKD. The CDR3 is made up of 13 amino acids. CDR3 sequence (DNA): TGTGCCTCCGTAGCGGGGCGGCCTTACGAGCAGTACTTC. It codes for CASVAGRPYEQYF.

A few counts support this clone. The chain combines TRBV28 with TRBJ1-1; 10 positions agree with TRBD1. Germline trimming cut 6 bases from V and 5 bases from J; bases unmatched to any gene: 6. Germline V gives CDR1 MDHEN, CDR2 SYDVKM. The CDR3 covers 14 residues. DNA of the CDR3: TGTGCCAGCAGGTCCGGGACAGGGGAAACTGAAGCTTTCTTT. Its protein is CASRSGTGETEAFF.

The genes are TRBV3-1 (or the pseudogene TRBV3-2) and TRBJ2-7; D unresolved. Germline-derived CDR1 and CDR2 are LGHDT and YNNKEL (reference sequence). V lost 0 bases, J lost 5 bases, and 11 bases lay in between. The CDR3 runs to 14 residues. The CDR3 loop reads CASSQDLGSDEQYF. The CDR3 nucleotides are TGTGCCAGCAGCCAAGATCTGGGTTCGGACGAGCAGTACTTC.

The V and J genes are TRBV7-2 and TRBJ2-2; D call uncertain. This CDR3 is 14 amino acids long. The V gene lost 5 bases and the J gene lost 3 bases, with 10 bases spanning the gap. Per germline, CDR1 SGHTA and CDR2 FQGNSA. The CDR3 DNA follows: TGTGCCAGCAGCCCCCGGATTGACACCGGGGAGCTGTTTTTT. Protein product: CASSPRIDTGELFF.